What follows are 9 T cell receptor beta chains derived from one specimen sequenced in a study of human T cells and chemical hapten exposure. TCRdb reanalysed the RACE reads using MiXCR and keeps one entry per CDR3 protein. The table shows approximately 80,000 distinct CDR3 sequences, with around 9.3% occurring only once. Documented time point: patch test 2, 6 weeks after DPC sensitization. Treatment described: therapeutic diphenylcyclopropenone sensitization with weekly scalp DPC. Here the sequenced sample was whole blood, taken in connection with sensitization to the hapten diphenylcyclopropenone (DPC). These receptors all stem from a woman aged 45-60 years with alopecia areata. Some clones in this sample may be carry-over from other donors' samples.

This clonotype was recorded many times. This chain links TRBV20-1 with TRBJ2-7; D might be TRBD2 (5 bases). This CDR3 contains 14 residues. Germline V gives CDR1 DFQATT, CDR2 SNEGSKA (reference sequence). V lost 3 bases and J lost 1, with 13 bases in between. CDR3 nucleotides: TGCAGTGCTAGGTTGGACTCGCTTTCCTACGAGCAGTACTTC. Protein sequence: CSARLDSLSYEQYF.

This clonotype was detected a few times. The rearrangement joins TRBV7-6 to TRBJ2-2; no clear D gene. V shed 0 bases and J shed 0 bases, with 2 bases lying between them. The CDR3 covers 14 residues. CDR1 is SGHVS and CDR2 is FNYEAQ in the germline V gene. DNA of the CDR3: TGTGCCAGCAGCTTAGCGGCGAACACCGGGGAGCTGTTTTTT. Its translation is CASSLAANTGELFF.

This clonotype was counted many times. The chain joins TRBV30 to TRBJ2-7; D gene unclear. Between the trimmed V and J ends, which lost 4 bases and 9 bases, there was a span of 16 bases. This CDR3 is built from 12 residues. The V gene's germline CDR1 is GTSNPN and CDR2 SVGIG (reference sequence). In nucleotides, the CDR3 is TGTGCCTGGACTGACTCTCCCGGGCGGCAGTACTTC. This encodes CAWTDSPGRQYF.

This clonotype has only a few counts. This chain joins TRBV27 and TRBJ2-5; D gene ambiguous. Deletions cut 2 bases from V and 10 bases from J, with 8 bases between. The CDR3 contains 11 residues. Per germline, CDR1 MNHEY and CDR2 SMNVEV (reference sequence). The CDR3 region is CASSLHPGQYF. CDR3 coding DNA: TGTGCCAGCAGTTTACACCCCGGCCAGTACTTC.

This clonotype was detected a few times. In DNA, the CDR3 is TGTGCAAGTCGCCCCCATGGGACAACCAGGGACACTGAAGCTTTCTTT. This translates into CASRPHGTTRDTEAFF. This chain uses TRBV12-2 with TRBJ1-1; TRBD1 is the table's D call, not checked against the DNA. TRBV12-2 is reported as a pseudogene. This CDR3 is 16 amino acids long.

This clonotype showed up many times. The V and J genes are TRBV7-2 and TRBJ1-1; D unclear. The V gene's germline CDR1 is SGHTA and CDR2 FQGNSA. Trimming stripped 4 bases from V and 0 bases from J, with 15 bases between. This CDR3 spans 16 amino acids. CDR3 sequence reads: CASSSSAGIMNTEAFF. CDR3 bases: TGTGCCAGCAGCTCGTCTGCGGGGATCATGAACACTGAAGCTTTCTTT.

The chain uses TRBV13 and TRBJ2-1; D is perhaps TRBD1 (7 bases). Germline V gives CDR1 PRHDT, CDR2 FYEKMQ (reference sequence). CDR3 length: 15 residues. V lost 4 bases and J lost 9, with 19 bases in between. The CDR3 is CASSSLGQGGSEQFF. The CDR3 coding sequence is TGTGCCAGCAGCTCCCTGGGGCAGGGGGGAAGTGAGCAGTTCTTC.

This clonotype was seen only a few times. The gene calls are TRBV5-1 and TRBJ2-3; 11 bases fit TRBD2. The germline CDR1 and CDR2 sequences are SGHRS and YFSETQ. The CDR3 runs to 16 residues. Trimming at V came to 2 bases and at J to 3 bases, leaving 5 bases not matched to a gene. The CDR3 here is CASSFTSGSGTDTQYF. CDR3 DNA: TGCGCCAGCAGCTTTACTAGCGGGAGTGGTACAGATACGCAGTATTTT.

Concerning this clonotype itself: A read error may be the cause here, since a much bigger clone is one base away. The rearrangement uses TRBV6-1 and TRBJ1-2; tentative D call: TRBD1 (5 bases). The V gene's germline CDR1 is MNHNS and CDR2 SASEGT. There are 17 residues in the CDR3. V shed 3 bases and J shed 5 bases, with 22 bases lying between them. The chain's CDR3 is CASSDPRTMLKEYGYTF. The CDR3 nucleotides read TGTGCCAGCAGTGATCCGAGGACAATGTTGAAAGAGTATGGCTACACCTTC.